This T cell receptor beta chain came from a study of siplizumab effects on memory and regulatory T cells. Generated by immunoSEQ multiplex PCR, the TCRdb table keeps only in-frame clones and is missing some. The table records more than 95,000 clones, 85% to 95% of them present only once. The CDR3 covers 14 residues. V lost 7 bases to trimming and J lost 1 base, with 11 bases between them. The germline gives CDR1 SGHRS, CDR2 YFSETQ. The rearrangement joins TRBV5-1 to TRBJ2-2; TRBD2 might be the D (6 bases). The source is a human donor in good health. The sample consisted of CD4+ T cells sorted from blood. This CDR3 reads CASLGRENTGELFF. The CDR3 coding sequence is TGCGCCAGCCTGGGGCGGGAGAACACCGGGGAGCTGTTTTTT.